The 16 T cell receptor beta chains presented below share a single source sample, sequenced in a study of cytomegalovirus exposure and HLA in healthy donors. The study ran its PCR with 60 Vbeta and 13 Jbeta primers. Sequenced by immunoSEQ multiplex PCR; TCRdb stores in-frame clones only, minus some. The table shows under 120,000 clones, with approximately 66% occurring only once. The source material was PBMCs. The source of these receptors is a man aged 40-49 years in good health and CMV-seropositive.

The CDR3 loop reads CASRTSQKGNEQFF. CDR3 nucleotides: TGTGCCAGTAGGACTAGCCAAAAGGGTAATGAGCAGTTCTTC. The chain recombines TRBV19 with TRBJ2-1, with TRBD2 matching over 7 bases. Trimming at V came to 6 bases and at J to 7 bases, leaving 9 bases not matched to a gene. This CDR3 has 14 residues. Per the germline V gene, CDR1 is LNHDA and CDR2 is SQIVND (reference sequence).

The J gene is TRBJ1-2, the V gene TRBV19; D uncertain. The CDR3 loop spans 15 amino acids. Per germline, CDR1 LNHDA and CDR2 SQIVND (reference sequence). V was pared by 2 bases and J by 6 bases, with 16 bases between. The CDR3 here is CASSIWRDRTNGYTF. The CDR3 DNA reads TGTGCCAGTAGTATATGGAGGGATCGTACCAATGGCTACACCTTC.

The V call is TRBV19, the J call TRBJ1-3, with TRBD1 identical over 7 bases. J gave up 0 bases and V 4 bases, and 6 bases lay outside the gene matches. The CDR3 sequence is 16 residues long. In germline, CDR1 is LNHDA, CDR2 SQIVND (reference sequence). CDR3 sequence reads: CASSTATGLSGNTIYF. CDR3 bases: TGTGCCAGTAGTACCGCGACAGGGCTCTCTGGAAACACCATATATTTT. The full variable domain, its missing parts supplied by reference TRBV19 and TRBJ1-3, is DGGITQSPKYLFRKEGQNVTLSCEQNLNHDAMYWYRQDPGQGLRLIYYSQIVNDFQKGDIAEGYSVSREKKESFPLTVTSAQKNPTAFYLCASSTATGLSGNTIYFGEGSWLTVV.

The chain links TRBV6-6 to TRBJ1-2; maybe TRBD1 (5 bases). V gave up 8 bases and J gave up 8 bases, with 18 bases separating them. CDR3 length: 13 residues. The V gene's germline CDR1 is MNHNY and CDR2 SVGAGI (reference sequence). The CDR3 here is CASEDVGAGGYTF. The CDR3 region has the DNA TGTGCCAGCGAGGACGTTGGGGCAGGCGGCTACACCTTC.

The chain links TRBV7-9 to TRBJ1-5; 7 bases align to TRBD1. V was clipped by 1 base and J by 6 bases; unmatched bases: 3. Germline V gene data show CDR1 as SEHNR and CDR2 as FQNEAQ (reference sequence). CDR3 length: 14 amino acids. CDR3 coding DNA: TGTGCCAGCAGCTTAGAGGGGGCGAGTCAGCCCCAGCATTTT. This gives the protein CASSLEGASQPQHF. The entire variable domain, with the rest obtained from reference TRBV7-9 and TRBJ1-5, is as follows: DTGVSQNPRHKITKRGQNVTFRCDPISEHNRLYWYRQTLGQGPEFLTYFQNEAQLEKSRLLSDRFSAERPKGSFSTLEIQRTEQGDSAMYLCASSLEGASQPQHFGDGTRLSIL.

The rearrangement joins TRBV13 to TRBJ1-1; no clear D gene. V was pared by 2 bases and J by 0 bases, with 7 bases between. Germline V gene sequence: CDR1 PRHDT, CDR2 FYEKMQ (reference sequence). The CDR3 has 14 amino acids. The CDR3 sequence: CASSLSGVNTEAFF. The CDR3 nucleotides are TGTGCCAGCAGCTTATCTGGAGTGAACACTGAAGCTTTCTTT.

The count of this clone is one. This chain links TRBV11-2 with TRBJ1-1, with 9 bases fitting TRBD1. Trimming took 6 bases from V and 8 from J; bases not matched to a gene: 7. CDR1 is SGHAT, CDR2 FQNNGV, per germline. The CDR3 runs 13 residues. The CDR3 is CASRFTGGGEAFF. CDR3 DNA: TGTGCCAGCAGATTTACAGGGGGCGGGGAAGCTTTCTTT.

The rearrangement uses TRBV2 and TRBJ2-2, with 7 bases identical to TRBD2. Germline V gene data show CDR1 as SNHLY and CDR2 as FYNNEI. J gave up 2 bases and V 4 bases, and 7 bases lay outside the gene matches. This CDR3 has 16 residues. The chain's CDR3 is CASSGLGGANTGELFF. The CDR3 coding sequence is TGTGCCAGCAGTGGCCTGGGAGGGGCTAACACCGGGGAGCTGTTTTTT.

The CDR3 DNA is TGTGCCAGCAGCGTAGAGGACAGGGTCGATCAGCCCCAGCATTTT. Its protein product is CASSVEDRVDQPQHF. V and J are TRBV9 and TRBJ1-5; 8 bases are a match to TRBD1. V lost 0 bases to trimming and J lost 5 bases; unmatched junction nucleotides: 4. The CDR3 loop spans 15 amino acids. Germline lookup yields CDR1 SGDLS and CDR2 YYNGEE.

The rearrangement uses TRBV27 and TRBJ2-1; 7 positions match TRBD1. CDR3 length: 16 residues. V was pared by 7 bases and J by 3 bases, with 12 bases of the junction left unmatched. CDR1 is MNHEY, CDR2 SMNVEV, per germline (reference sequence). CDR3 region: CASTKTRDRIYNEQFF. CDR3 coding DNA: TGTGCCAGCACCAAAACTCGGGACAGAATCTACAATGAGCAGTTCTTC.

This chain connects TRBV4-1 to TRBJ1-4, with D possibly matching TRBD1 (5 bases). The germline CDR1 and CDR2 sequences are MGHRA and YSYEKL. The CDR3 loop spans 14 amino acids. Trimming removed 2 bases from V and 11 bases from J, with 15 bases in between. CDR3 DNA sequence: TGCGCCAGCAGCCAACCCTGGACGGCAGGGAAACTGTTTTTT. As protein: CASSQPWTAGKLFF.

The CDR3 spells CASSYQGLSNQPQHF. The CDR3, as DNA: TGTGCCAGCAGTTATCAGGGGTTAAGCAATCAGCCCCAGCATTTT. This rearrangement joins TRBV6-6 to TRBJ1-5, with D perhaps TRBD1 (6 bases). V lost 3 bases and J lost 1, with 10 bases in between. CDR3 length: 15 residues. CDR1 and CDR2 from the germline V gene are MNHNY and SVGAGI (reference sequence).

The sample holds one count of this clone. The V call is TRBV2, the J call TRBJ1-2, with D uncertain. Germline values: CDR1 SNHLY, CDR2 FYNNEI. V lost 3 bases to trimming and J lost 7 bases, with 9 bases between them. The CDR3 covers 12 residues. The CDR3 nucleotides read TGTGCCAGCAGTGATCAGGCTCTTGGCTACACCTTC. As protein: CASSDQALGYTF.

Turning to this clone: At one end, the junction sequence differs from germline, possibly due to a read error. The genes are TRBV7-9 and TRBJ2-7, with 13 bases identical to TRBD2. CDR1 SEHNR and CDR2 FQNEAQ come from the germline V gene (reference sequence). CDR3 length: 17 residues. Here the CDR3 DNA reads TGTCCCAGCAGCCACTCTCCCGGGACTAGCGGGAACTACGAGCAGTACTTC. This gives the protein CPSSHSPGTSGNYEQYF.

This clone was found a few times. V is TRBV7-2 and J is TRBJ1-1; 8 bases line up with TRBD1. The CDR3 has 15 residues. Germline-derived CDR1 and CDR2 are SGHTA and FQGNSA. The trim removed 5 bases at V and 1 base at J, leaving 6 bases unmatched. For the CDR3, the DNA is TGTGCCAGCAGCCCGCGGACAGGGCCGAACACTGAAGCTTTCTTT. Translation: CASSPRTGPNTEAFF.

The CDR3 sequence: CASSLGPGTYEQYF. CDR3 coding DNA: TGTGCCAGCAGCTTAGGTCCCGGGACCTACGAGCAGTACTTC. The J gene is TRBJ2-7, the V gene TRBV11-3; possible D gene TRBD2, 5 bases. The CDR3 length is 14 residues. V was pared by 1 base and J by 2 bases, with 9 bases between. The germline gives CDR1 SGHNT, CDR2 YENEEA. The whole variable domain, remainder taken from reference TRBV11-3 and TRBJ2-7, is EAGVVQSPRYKIIEKKQPVAFWCNPISGHNTLYWYLQNLGQGPELLIRYENEEAVDDSQLPKDRFSAERLKGVDSTLKIQPAELGDSAVYLCASSLGPGTYEQYFGPGTRLTVT.